The 31 T cell receptor beta chains below were found in one sample sequenced in a study of spatial heterogeneity in lung cancer. Regarding time point: sample taken at primary tumor resection. Sequencing of whole RNA from tumor, nontumor lung or frozen PBMC involved no sorting. TCRdb reprocessed the 5' RACE reads with MiXCR, giving one entry per CDR3 protein. There are some 11,000 distinct CDR3 sequences in the sample; approximately 6.2% occur only once, and about 9.4% lies in the top ten. Sequenced here: normal lung tissue next to the tumor, sampled at surgery. These receptors all stem from a male donor with early-stage non-small cell lung cancer.

Ten or more counts support this clonotype. This beta chain is a stray sequence in a library constructed for alpha chains; its clone size is not meaningful. The gene calls are TRBV20-1 and TRBJ1-1, with 8 nucleotides matching TRBD1. Germline assignment: CDR1 DFQATT and CDR2 SNEGSKA (reference sequence). The CDR3 totals 17 residues. The V and J ends lost 0 bases and 1 base, in that order; junction bases with no gene match: 10. The CDR3 sequence: CSARDPRGLEGNTEAFF. The CDR3, as DNA: TGCAGTGCTAGAGATCCCAGGGGGCTTGAGGGGAACACTGAAGCTTTCTTT.

In its sample, this clonotype was seen many times. Within a library made for alpha chains, this beta chain is off target, and its count is uninformative. V gene TRBV7-2 combines with J gene TRBJ2-7, with 12 nucleotides matching TRBD2. Germline V gene data show CDR1 as SGHTA and CDR2 as FQGNSA. V was pared by 4 bases and J by 7 bases, with 8 bases of the junction left unmatched. This CDR3 is 15 amino acids long. The CDR3 nucleotides read TGTGCCAGCAGCTCCAGGGCTAGCGGGAGGGGAGAGCAGTACTTC. Protein sequence: CASSSRASGRGEQYF.

As regards this clonotype: Within a library made for alpha chains, this beta chain is off target, and its count is uninformative. The chain joins TRBV2 to TRBJ2-3; D unclear. This CDR3 contains 13 residues. From germline, CDR1 is SNHLY and CDR2 FYNNEI. The germline V and J ends were trimmed by 4 bases and 1 base, with 6 bases remaining between them. CDR3 bases: TGTGCCAGCAGTGCGACACGCACAGATACGCAGTATTTT. Translating gives CASSATRTDTQYF.

Comments on this clonotype: In a library made to pick up alpha chains, this beta chain is a stray read with a size that means little. CDR3 nucleotide sequence: TGTGCCAGCAGTTACTCGAACCGGCTACTAGAAGCTTACGAGCAGTACTTC. Residues: CASSYSNRLLEAYEQYF. V usage is TRBV6-6 and J usage is TRBJ2-7; possibly TRBD2 for D (5 bases). Between the trimmed V and J ends, which lost 0 bases and 4 bases, there was a span of 19 bases. Germline V gene lookup returns CDR1 MNHNY and CDR2 SVGAGI (reference sequence). This CDR3 is 17 amino acids long.

Remarks on this clonotype: Just one base apart from a much larger clone, this may be a read error. The library was prepared for alpha chains; this beta chain is a stray read, so its frequency means little. The chain links TRBV7-9 to TRBJ2-5; D is perhaps TRBD1 or TRBD2 (6 bases each). Trimming left V 5 bases short and J 3 bases short, with 16 bases between. The V gene's germline CDR1 is SEHNR and CDR2 FQNEAQ (reference sequence). This CDR3 is built from 15 residues. The CDR3 protein is CASSHLRGAKETQYF. In nucleotides, the CDR3 is TGTGCCAGCAGCCACTTAAGGGGGGCTAAAGAGACCCAGTACTTC.

This clonotype has at least ten counts. This beta chain was picked up by a library intended for alpha chains and is off target, so its count carries little meaning. This rearrangement joins TRBV18 to TRBJ2-3; TRBD2 might be the D (6 bases). Trimming shortened V by 3 bases and J by 6 bases, and 13 bases separated the two germline ends. The CDR3 loop spans 14 amino acids. CDR1 and CDR2 from the germline V gene are KGHSH and LQKENI. The CDR3 here is CASSPQTRADTQYF. Written as DNA, the CDR3 is TGTGCCAGCTCACCTCAGACTAGAGCCGATACGCAGTATTTT.

This clonotype occurred many times. Within a library made for alpha chains, this beta chain is off target, and its count is uninformative. V is TRBV30 and J is TRBJ2-5; D not certain. Germline values: CDR1 GTSNPN, CDR2 SVGIG (reference sequence). With 3 bases removed from V and 5 bases from J, the gap between germline ends came to 16 bases. The length of the CDR3 is 14 residues. The CDR3, as DNA: TGTGCCTGGAGGGAAAAGACCCGCCGGGAGACCCAGTACTTC. Residues: CAWREKTRRETQYF.

This clonotype was observed many times. This beta chain is off target for a library built for alpha chains, so its abundance means little. The chain has TRBV12-3 or TRBV12-4 and TRBJ2-2; D might be TRBD2 (5 bases). The CDR3 consists of 12 residues. The ends were cut back, 8 bases at V and 7 bases at J, with 11 bases in the middle. CDR3 sequence: CASWTGGGELFF. The CDR3 region has the DNA TGTGCCAGCTGGACCGGAGGCGGGGAGCTGTTTTTT.

Details on this clonotype: This may stem from a read error, because a much larger clone lies one nucleotide away. The size of this beta chain means little, since it is a stray read in a library made for alpha chains. The V call is TRBV6-5, the J call TRBJ1-1; perhaps TRBD1 as D (5 bases). The germline gives CDR1 MNHEY, CDR2 SVGAGI. V was shortened by 6 bases and J by 3 bases, with 14 bases between the two germline ends. The CDR3 has 14 amino acids. Here the CDR3 reads CASRPRVRDTEAFF. In DNA form, the CDR3 reads TGTGCCAGCAGGCCCAGGGTAAGGGACACTGAAGCTTTCTTT.

For this clonotype: As an off-target read in a library built for alpha chains, this beta chain has a frequency of little significance. This sequence joins TRBV28 and TRBJ1-1; D uncertain. Trimming left V 10 bases short and J 4 bases short, with 10 bases between. Germline V gene lookup returns CDR1 MDHEN and CDR2 SYDVKM. The CDR3 runs to 11 residues. The CDR3 DNA reads TGTGCCACCCAAGTGGGCACTGAAGCTTTCTTT. The encoded protein is CATQVGTEAFF.

This clonotype was recorded a few times. This beta chain lies outside the target of a library built for alpha chains; its clone size means little. The rearrangement uses TRBV5-1 and TRBJ2-2; TRBD1 might be the D (6 bases). This CDR3 comprises 14 residues. Germline V gene sequence: CDR1 SGHRS, CDR2 YFSETQ. Trimming removed 6 bases at V and 3 bases at J, with 12 bases between. The CDR3 coding sequence is TGCGCCAGCATCCCGGACAGCCACACCGGGGAGCTGTTTTTT. Protein: CASIPDSHTGELFF. Combining the CDR3 with reference TRBV5-1 and TRBJ2-2 gives the whole variable domain KAGVTQTPRYLIKTRGQQVTLSCSPISGHRSVSWYQQTPGQGLQFLFEYFSETQRNKGNFPGRFSGRQFSNSRSEMNVSTLELGDSALYLCASIPDSHTGELFFGEGSRLTVL.

This clonotype was counted many times. The library was prepared for alpha chains; this beta chain is a stray read, so its frequency means little. This rearrangement joins TRBV10-3 to TRBJ1-1; D is uncertain. CDR1 and CDR2 (germline): ENHRY, SYGVKD. Deletions cut 7 bases from V and 1 base from J, with 7 bases between. This CDR3 comprises 12 residues. The CDR3 spells CAIKHTNTEAFF. The CDR3 DNA reads as TGTGCCATCAAACATACGAACACTGAAGCTTTCTTT.

As concerns this clonotype: This beta chain was picked up by a library intended for alpha chains and is off target, so its count carries little meaning. The V gene is TRBV12-3 or TRBV12-4, the J gene TRBJ2-5, with TRBD2 as a possible D gene (6 bases). The CDR3 extends over 15 amino acids. Trimming removed 4 bases from V and 3 bases from J, with 15 bases in between. In DNA form, the CDR3 reads TGTGCCAGCAGTTCGGGACTTGGGCTGAAAGAGACCCAGTACTTC. This gives the protein CASSSGLGLKETQYF.

The sample holds one count of this clonotype. In a library made to pick up alpha chains, this beta chain is a stray read with a size that means little. The chain is built from TRBV3-1 and TRBJ2-5, with TRBD2 matching over 13 bases. This CDR3 comprises 17 residues. Trimming took 4 bases from V and 5 from J; bases not matched to a gene: 10. Germline CDR1 and CDR2: LGHDT and YNNKEL (reference sequence). The CDR3 DNA reads as TGTGCCAGCAGCCCGGGGACTAGCGGGATAACAGGGGAGACCCAGTACTTC. It codes for CASSPGTSGITGETQYF.

Concerning this clonotype itself: This beta chain appears as a stray read in a library generated for alpha chains; its size is not informative. The chain carries TRBV6-1 and TRBJ2-5; 7 nucleotides match TRBD1. CDR3 length: 14 amino acids. CDR1 is MNHNS, CDR2 SASEGT, per germline. V dropped 7 bases and J dropped 5; count of bases not matched to a gene: 10. CDR3 nucleotides: TGTGCCAGCATGGGAAGACAGGGAATCGAGACCCAGTACTTC. Translation gives CASMGRQGIETQYF.

On this clonotype: Being off target in a library aimed at alpha chains, this beta chain has a size of little meaning. The chain recombines TRBV2 with TRBJ2-3, with D maybe TRBD2 (6 bases). Deletions cut 8 bases from V and 2 bases from J, with 14 bases between. This CDR3 is built from 14 residues. CDR1 and CDR2 from the germline V gene are SNHLY and FYNNEI. Here the CDR3 reads CASWGVSLTDTQYF. CDR3 nucleotides: TGTGCCAGCTGGGGGGTGAGCCTCACAGATACGCAGTATTTT.

By share of the sample, this clonotype is large. Being off target in a library aimed at alpha chains, this beta chain has a size of little meaning. The rearrangement joins TRBV27 to TRBJ2-7; D might be TRBD2 (5 bases). Germline V gene lookup returns CDR1 MNHEY and CDR2 SMNVEV (reference sequence). This CDR3 spans 15 amino acids. V was cut by 8 bases and J by 3 bases, with 20 bases left in between. Written as DNA, the CDR3 is TGTGCCAGCCATCCGGGAACAGCCCGCATCTACGAGCAGTACTTC. As protein: CASHPGTARIYEQYF.

A remark on this clonotype: This beta chain was picked up by a library intended for alpha chains and is off target, so its count carries little meaning. The chain recombines TRBV28 with TRBJ2-2; a possible D gene is TRBD1 (5 bases). The V end was cut by 6 bases, the J end by 2 bases, with 13 bases between. The CDR3 consists of 15 residues. Germline V CDR1 and CDR2: MDHEN, SYDVKM. CDR3 in DNA: TGTGCCAGCAGCTCAGGGTCAGGAAACACCGGGGAGCTGTTTTTT. Translated, it gives CASSSGSGNTGELFF.

This clonotype was seen ten or more times. Within a library made for alpha chains, this beta chain is off target, and its count is uninformative. The chain carries TRBV7-9 and TRBJ1-2; 7 nucleotides line up with TRBD1. V lost 5 bases to trimming and J lost 4 bases; unmatched junction nucleotides: 7. Germline V gene lookup returns CDR1 SEHNR and CDR2 FQNEAQ (reference sequence). The CDR3 is made up of 14 amino acids. CDR3 sequence: CASSIQGLGYGYTF. CDR3 DNA sequence: TGTGCCAGCAGCATACAGGGGTTGGGCTATGGCTACACCTTC.

This clonotype has ten or more counts. This beta chain turned up in a library designed for alpha chains; as an off-target read, its abundance says little. The chain combines TRBV4-3 with TRBJ2-3; no clear D gene. The CDR3 is 13 amino acids. Germline values: CDR1 LGHNA, CDR2 YSLEER. V lost 6 bases and J 2 bases, leaving 9 bases between the germline ends. The CDR3 DNA sequence: TGCGCCAGCAGGGGCCAGTCCACAGATACGCAGTATTTT. Protein sequence: CASRGQSTDTQYF.

On this clonotype: This beta chain slipped into a library made for alpha chains as a stray read, so its size is not meaningful. The chain couples TRBV7-2 to TRBJ2-5, with 10 bases fitting TRBD2. The ends lost 3 bases at V and 2 bases at J; junction bases unmatched: 6. CDR1 is SGHTA and CDR2 is FQGNSA in the germline V gene. The CDR3 length is 16 residues. The CDR3 spells CASSLSSGSRQETQYF. For the CDR3, the DNA is TGTGCCAGCAGCTTGTCTAGCGGGAGTCGTCAAGAGACCCAGTACTTC.

This clonotype is labeled medium-sized. In a library made to pick up alpha chains, this beta chain is a stray read with a size that means little. V gene TRBV10-2 combines with J gene TRBJ2-2; perhaps TRBD1 as D (6 bases). V lost 0 bases to trimming and J lost 0 bases, with 11 bases between them. CDR1 WSHSY and CDR2 SAAADI come from the germline V gene. CDR3 length: 17 residues. The chain's CDR3 is CASSESGWGPNTGELFF. CDR3 nucleotides: TGCGCCAGCAGTGAGTCGGGTTGGGGGCCGAACACCGGGGAGCTGTTTTTT.

This clonotype has ten or more counts. This beta chain is an unintended read in a library built for alpha chains; its size means little. This sequence joins TRBV5-1 and TRBJ1-1; 9 bases are shared with TRBD1. CDR1 is SGHRS and CDR2 is YFSETQ in the germline V gene. The CDR3 has 16 amino acids. V shed 4 bases, J shed 3 bases, and the junction held 10 bases outside the gene matches. In nucleotides, the CDR3 is TGCGCCAGCAGCATTTACAGGGGGCCGGGGGACACTGAAGCTTTCTTT. As protein: CASSIYRGPGDTEAFF.

As regards this clonotype: The library was designed around alpha chains, so this beta chain is a stray read whose abundance carries little weight. V usage is TRBV24-1 and J usage is TRBJ2-2; D is undetermined. V shed 2 bases and J shed 7 bases, with 4 bases lying between them. The V gene's germline CDR1 is KGHDR and CDR2 SFDVKD. The CDR3 is made up of 12 amino acids. CDR3 protein: CATSDWSGELFF. CDR3 nucleotides: TGTGCCACCAGTGATTGGAGCGGGGAGCTGTTTTTT.

This clonotype was seen only once. A library prepared for alpha chains yielded this beta chain as an off-target read; its size is of little meaning. The V gene is TRBV6-5, the J gene TRBJ2-7; tentatively, D is TRBD2 (6 bases). Trimming cost V 4 bases and J 0 bases, with 13 bases left between them. The CDR3 runs 15 residues. The germline V gene encodes CDR1 MNHEY and CDR2 SVGAGI. CDR3 coding DNA: TGTGCCAGCAGTTCGACCTACGGGAGCTCCTACGAGCAGTACTTC. Its translation: CASSSTYGSSYEQYF.

This clonotype was seen ten or more times. This beta chain is a stray sequence in a library constructed for alpha chains; its clone size is not meaningful. V and J are TRBV18 and TRBJ1-1, with D perhaps matching TRBD1 (6 bases). This CDR3 is 13 amino acids long. Trimming removed 8 bases at V and 3 bases at J, with 13 bases between. In germline, CDR1 is KGHSH, CDR2 LQKENI. In DNA form, the CDR3 reads TGTGCCAGCAACAGGGAAAGGGACACTGAAGCTTTCTTT. It yields the protein CASNRERDTEAFF.

Comments on this clonotype: An end of the junction differs from the germline gene, which may be a read error. This beta chain represents an off-target read in a library built for alpha chains; its size is of limited meaning. The chain combines TRBV2 with TRBJ1-1; D is perhaps TRBD1 (5 bases). The CDR3 spans 14 residues. Per germline, CDR1 SNHLY and CDR2 FYNNEI. The CDR3 region is CASSAGTENSEAFF. The CDR3 coding sequence is TGTGCCAGCAGTGCCGGGACTGAGAACAGTGAAGCTTTCTTT.

The sample holds many counts of this clonotype. Within a library made for alpha chains, this beta chain is off target, and its count is uninformative. The rearrangement joins TRBV29-1 to TRBJ1-5; possible D gene TRBD1, 5 bases. The CDR3 covers 12 residues. The V end lost 6 bases, the J end lost 1 base, and 7 bases lay between the germline ends. The V gene's germline CDR1 is SQVTM and CDR2 ANQGSEA. The CDR3 DNA follows: TGCAGCGTGGGACTGAGCAATCAGCCCCAGCATTTT. As protein: CSVGLSNQPQHF.

This clonotype came up many times. Within a library made for alpha chains, this beta chain is off target, and its count is uninformative. The genes are TRBV4-3 and TRBJ2-5; tentatively, D is TRBD2 (7 bases). Germline V gene sequence: CDR1 LGHNA, CDR2 YSLEER. The CDR3 is 19 residues long. Trimming left V 0 bases short and J 6 bases short, with 26 bases between. Written as DNA, the CDR3 is TGCGCCAGCAGCCAAGATTTCGAACACCGATGGGGGGGGCAGAAGACCCAGTACTTC. Residues: CASSQDFEHRWGGQKTQYF.

This clonotype was observed at least ten times. The size of this beta chain means little, since it is a stray read in a library made for alpha chains. This rearrangement joins TRBV5-1 to TRBJ2-5; D is ambiguous. This CDR3 has 12 residues. Trimming took 5 bases from V and 5 from J, leaving 10 bases between them. In germline, CDR1 is SGHRS, CDR2 YFSETQ. The CDR3: CASSTTGETQYF. The DNA for the CDR3 is TGCGCCAGCAGTACGACGGGCGAGACCCAGTACTTC.

This clonotype was seen only a few times. Because this beta chain is a stray read in a library intended to capture alpha chains, its abundance should not be given much weight. The V gene is TRBV7-6, the J gene TRBJ2-1; tentatively, D is TRBD1 or TRBD2 (5 bases each). The CDR3 runs 14 residues. V lost 3 bases, J lost 10 bases, and 16 bases lay in between. Looked up from germline, CDR1 is SGHVS and CDR2 is FNYEAQ. The CDR3 nucleotides read TGTGCCAGCAGCTTTGGGGGTCAGCGCCTCGAGCAGTTCTTC. It yields the protein CASSFGGQRLEQFF.